This section outlines one T cell receptor (beta chain) sequence together with its context. Seattle researchers signed up patients amid active infection and tracked them longitudinally. In the authors' methods: Reference gene primers were amplified, and this amplification served to estimate nucleated cell counts. This table comes from immunoSEQ multiplex PCR, and its TCRdb copy is limited to in-frame clones, with some not included. Clone size and the V and J calls come from that table; the DNA yielded D and trimming. The profile shows roughly 290,000 clones, around 85% of them singletons. The CDR3 spans 15 residues. V shed 2 bases, J shed 2 bases, and the junction held 3 bases outside the gene matches. Germline lookup yields CDR1 SGHTA and CDR2 FQGNSA. This sample was included in a study of blood T cell repertoires in COVID-19. The overall study: COVID-19 samples from acute and convalescent phases originated in the United States, Italy and Spain.

The receptor was derived from a human donor with COVID-19, enrolled during active disease. The donor label of this sample is uncertain. Input material: peripheral blood. The chain uses TRBV7-2 and TRBJ2-5, with 9 positions matching TRBD2. Here the CDR3 reads CASSLRLAGQETQYF. In nucleotides, the CDR3 is TGTGCCAGCAGCTTAAGGCTAGCGGGGCAAGAGACCCAGTACTTC. Combining the CDR3 with reference TRBV7-2 and TRBJ2-5 gives the whole variable domain GAGVSQSPSNKVTEKGKDVELRCDPISGHTALYWYRQSLGQGLEFLIYFQGNSAPDKSGLPSDRFSAERTGGSVSTLTIQRTQQEDSAVYLCASSLRLAGQETQYFGPGTRLLVL.